The 17 T cell receptor beta chains listed next were all sequenced from one sample in a study of cytomegalovirus exposure and HLA in healthy donors. The PCR made use of 60 Vbeta and 13 Jbeta primers. Generated by immunoSEQ multiplex PCR, the TCRdb table keeps only in-frame clones and is missing some. Here the sample spans some 100,000 clones, about three quarters being singletons. The sequenced sample was PBMCs. These receptor sequences come from a woman aged 45-60 years in good health and CMV-seropositive.

The gene calls are TRBV29-1 and TRBJ2-7; 10 nucleotides agree with TRBD2. The J segment lost 0 bases and the V segment lost 6 bases, leaving 5 bases of the junction unmatched. The CDR3 has 14 residues. The germline V gene has CDR1 SQVTM and CDR2 ANQGSEA. In DNA, the CDR3 is TGCAGCGTAACTAGCGGGGCTAGCTCCTACGAGCAGTACTTC. Protein product: CSVTSGASSYEQYF.

V usage is TRBV4-1 and J usage is TRBJ2-2; TRBD2 matches 8 bases. Germline trimming cut 0 bases from V and 7 bases from J; bases unmatched to any gene: 10. Germline V gives CDR1 MGHRA, CDR2 YSYEKL. The CDR3 totals 17 residues. The CDR3 DNA is TGCGCCAGCAGCCAAGATGTGCCCGGGGGGGGTAACGGGGAGCTGTTTTTT. As protein: CASSQDVPGGGNGELFF.

Notes on this clone: Different DNA sequences within this sample yield the same CDR3. The V and J genes are TRBV5-4 and TRBJ2-1; maybe TRBD1 (5 bases). The CDR3 loop spans 10 amino acids. CDR1 is SGHNT and CDR2 is YYREEE in the germline V gene (reference sequence). The CDR3, as DNA: TGTGCTAGGGGCCCTTGGGAGCAGTTCTTC. This encodes CARGPWEQFF.

The J gene is TRBJ2-3, the V gene TRBV27; D gene ambiguous. Germline V lookup: CDR1 MNHEY, CDR2 SMNVEV (reference sequence). The V and J ends lost 5 bases and 7 bases respectively, with 7 bases between them. This CDR3 is built from 11 residues. Written as DNA, the CDR3 is TGTGCCAGCAGTCCCTCTCATACGCAGTATTTT. Translating gives CASSPSHTQYF.

The chain combines TRBV27 with TRBJ2-7, with TRBD2 as a possible D gene (5 bases). The CDR3 is 14 amino acids. V dropped 5 bases and J dropped 6 bases, with 17 bases sitting between them. CDR1 and CDR2 (germline): MNHEY, SMNVEV (reference sequence). This CDR3 reads CASSPRVNLREQYF. CDR3 DNA sequence: TGTGCCAGCAGTCCGAGGGTAAATTTACGCGAGCAGTACTTC.

The chain has TRBV4-3 and TRBJ2-3; 7 positions agree with TRBD1. V trimming: 4 bases; J trimming: 4 bases; junction bases outside the gene matches: 2. In germline, CDR1 is LGHNA, CDR2 YSLEER. The CDR3 is made up of 13 amino acids. The CDR3 here is CASSRDSSDTQYF. The CDR3 nucleotides read TGCGCCAGCAGCCGGGACAGCTCAGATACGCAGTATTTT.

The CDR3 here is CASSPAGFAAYEQYF. CDR3 in DNA: TGTGCCAGCAGCCCAGCGGGCTTCGCAGCCTACGAGCAGTACTTC. The chain employs TRBV7-3 and TRBJ2-7; TRBD2 is a possible D gene (6 bases). From germline, CDR1 is SGHTA and CDR2 FQGTGA. The V end lost 5 bases, the J end lost 2 bases, and 16 bases lay between the germline ends. The CDR3 spans 15 residues.

The chain links TRBV30 to TRBJ1-1; D remains ambiguous. Germline-derived CDR1 and CDR2 are GTSNPN and SVGIG (reference sequence). Trimming took off 1 base at V and 0 bases at J, with 6 bases between the two ends. The CDR3 spans 13 residues. Here the CDR3 reads CAWSAGLNTEAFF. The CDR3 region has the DNA TGTGCCTGGAGTGCAGGCTTGAACACTGAAGCTTTCTTT.

This clone was observed a handful of times. The CDR3 sequence is CASSLSEEQFF. The CDR3 DNA reads TGTGCCAGCAGTCTATCGGAGGAGCAGTTCTTC. V usage is TRBV2 and J usage is TRBJ2-1; D gene unclear. The CDR3 has 11 residues. The germline V gene has CDR1 SNHLY and CDR2 FYNNEI. Trimming took off 5 bases at V and 10 bases at J, with 9 bases between the two ends.

V is TRBV4-3 and J is TRBJ2-1; D call uncertain. The V gene's germline CDR1 is LGHNA and CDR2 YSLEER. V was trimmed by 4 bases and J by 0 bases, leaving 10 bases between them. The CDR3 is 15 amino acids. The CDR3 loop is CASSPALSSYNEQFF. Written as DNA, the CDR3 is TGCGCCAGCAGCCCAGCGCTCAGCTCCTACAATGAGCAGTTCTTC.

This clone was recorded only once. The chain has TRBV28 and TRBJ2-4; D not certain. Germline CDR1 reads MDHEN; CDR2 reads SYDVKM. This CDR3 has 13 residues. Trimming took off 8 bases at V and 5 bases at J, with 13 bases between the two ends. The CDR3 here is CASGWRGENIQYF. CDR3 sequence (DNA): TGTGCCAGCGGATGGAGAGGCGAAAACATTCAGTACTTC.

This chain links TRBV2 with TRBJ1-5; TRBD1 is a possible D gene (6 bases). V was pared by 5 bases and J by 6 bases, with 17 bases between. CDR1 and CDR2 from the germline V gene are SNHLY and FYNNEI. This CDR3 comprises 15 residues. CDR3 nucleotide sequence: TGTGCCAGCAGTCCCGGTTATGGGGGCCCTCAGCCCCAGCATTTT. Protein: CASSPGYGGPQPQHF.

V and J are TRBV27 and TRBJ1-2, with no clear D. This CDR3 region has 13 residues. Per germline, CDR1 MNHEY and CDR2 SMNVEV (reference sequence). V lost 8 bases to trimming and J lost 2 bases, with 12 bases between them. The DNA of the CDR3 is TGTGCCAGCGGCCTCACGGGGAACTATGGCTACACCTTC. This encodes CASGLTGNYGYTF.

This sequence joins TRBV6-1 and TRBJ1-4; D perhaps matches TRBD1 (5 bases). CDR3 length equals 15 residues. Trimming shortened V by 7 bases and J by 6 bases, and 18 bases separated the two germline ends. Germline loops: CDR1 MNHNS, CDR2 SASEGT. CDR3 nucleotides: TGTGCCAGCACCCTTAGCGGCAGGGATTATGAAAAACTGTTTTTT. Its translation: CASTLSGRDYEKLFF.

The chain uses TRBV7-8 and TRBJ2-1, with D perhaps TRBD2 (5 bases). V was clipped by 5 bases and J by 4 bases, with 27 bases between them. The V gene's germline CDR1 is SGHVS and CDR2 FQNEAQ. The CDR3 is made up of 19 amino acids. DNA for the CDR3: TGTGCCAGCAGCCCCGCCCATCGGGGTGCGTCAGGTCCTTACAATGAGCAGTTCTTC. As protein: CASSPAHRGASGPYNEQFF.

J is TRBJ1-1 and V is TRBV29-1; 7 bases agree with TRBD1. CDR1 and CDR2 (germline): SQVTM, ANQGSEA. The length of the CDR3 is 14 residues. After removal of 8 bases from V and 3 bases from J, the junction contained 12 bases not matched to a gene. In DNA, the CDR3 is TGCAGCACTTACCCGAGGGGGCTCGACACTGAAGCTTTCTTT. It yields the protein CSTYPRGLDTEAFF.

This clone showed up just a few times. Written as DNA, the CDR3 is TGTGCCAGCAGCCTACCGGGACAGGGATCCTACGAGCAGTACTTC. Translation: CASSLPGQGSYEQYF. V gene TRBV5-4 combines with J gene TRBJ2-7; 9 bases agree with TRBD1. V dropped 4 bases and J dropped 1; count of bases not matched to a gene: 6. CDR1 and CDR2 (germline): SGHNT, YYREEE (reference sequence). The CDR3 sequence is 15 residues long. Supplemented by reference TRBV5-4 and TRBJ2-7, the full variable domain reads ETGVTQSPTHLIKTRGQQVTLRCSSQSGHNTVSWYQQALGQGPQFIFQYYREEENGRGNFPPRFSGLQFPNYSSELNVNALELDDSALYLCASSLPGQGSYEQYFGPGTRLTVT.